Following are 29 T cell receptor beta chains from one sample sequenced in a study of blood T cell repertoires in COVID-19. Only in-frame clones appear in the TCRdb table, and some are missing; sequencing was by immunoSEQ multiplex PCR. The sample lists tens of thousands of clones, 80% to 90% occurring once. Input material: peripheral blood. These TCRs come from an older woman with acute or convalescent COVID-19.

The genes are TRBV6-2 or TRBV6-3 and TRBJ2-7; 7 bases line up with TRBD1. The germline gives CDR1 MNHEY, CDR2 SVGEGT. With 0 bases clipped from V and 4 bases from J, the junction kept 9 bases outside the gene matches. The CDR3 length is 16 residues. The CDR3 sequence is CASSYSKDRNVYEQYF. The CDR3 DNA is TGTGCCAGCAGTTACTCGAAGGACAGGAACGTGTACGAGCAGTACTTC.

The rearrangement uses TRBV10-3 and TRBJ2-7, with TRBD1 identical over 9 bases. The CDR3 is 15 amino acids. J gave up 4 bases and V 3 bases, and 7 bases lay outside the gene matches. Germline V gene lookup returns CDR1 ENHRY and CDR2 SYGVKD. This CDR3 reads CAISDPGQGGYEQYF. CDR3 nucleotides: TGTGCCATCAGTGACCCGGGACAGGGTGGGTACGAGCAGTACTTC.

The J gene is TRBJ1-2, the V gene TRBV2, with 11 nucleotides matching TRBD1. V lost 5 bases and J lost 8; bases outside the gene matches: 10. CDR1 SNHLY and CDR2 FYNNEI come from the germline V gene. CDR3 length: 15 residues. The CDR3 spells CASSYPTGTGGGYTF. CDR3 DNA sequence: TGTGCCAGCAGTTATCCGACCGGGACAGGGGGAGGCTACACCTTC.

The chain carries TRBV6-5 and TRBJ2-2; TRBD1 is a possible D gene (6 bases). Germline CDR1 reads MNHEY; CDR2 reads SVGAGI. The CDR3 has 14 residues. Trimming removed 6 bases from V and 4 bases from J, with 12 bases in between. CDR3 in DNA: TGTGCCAGCAGCCCGAGAGGGGGCACCGGGGAGCTGTTTTTT. This sequence encodes CASSPRGGTGELFF.

The chain joins TRBV13 to TRBJ2-1, with TRBD1 as a possible D gene (6 bases). Trimming shortened V by 6 bases and J by 7 bases, and 13 bases separated the two germline ends. Germline CDR1 is PRHDT and CDR2 is FYEKMQ (reference sequence). The CDR3 length is 13 residues. Here the CDR3 DNA reads TGTGCCAGCAGTCGACAGGACTTGAATGAGCAGTTCTTC. It codes for CASSRQDLNEQFF.

This clone was picked up one time. This chain links TRBV9 with TRBJ2-1; D may be TRBD2 (7 bases). Germline CDR1 reads SGDLS; CDR2 reads YYNGEE. The CDR3 totals 16 residues. V shed 0 bases and J shed 4 bases, with 14 bases lying between them. The CDR3 is CASSVVAGAIYNEQFF. For the CDR3, the DNA is TGTGCCAGCAGCGTAGTGGCGGGGGCCATTTACAATGAGCAGTTCTTC.

This rearrangement joins TRBV6-5 to TRBJ1-1, with TRBD1 matching 8 bases. Looked up from germline, CDR1 is MNHEY and CDR2 is SVGAGI. The CDR3 is 12 amino acids. Trimming removed 7 bases from V and 10 bases from J; junction bases left unmatched: 8. This CDR3 is CASTEDRGVAFF. The CDR3 nucleotides are TGTGCCAGCACCGAAGACAGGGGCGTAGCTTTCTTT.

This chain links TRBV5-4 with TRBJ2-1, with a tentative D call TRBD1 (7 bases). There are 14 residues in the CDR3. The germline V gene encodes CDR1 SGHNT and CDR2 YYREEE (reference sequence). Trimming stripped 4 bases from V and 8 bases from J, with 16 bases between. The CDR3 region has the DNA TGTGCCAGCAGCGCGGGACAGTCTTTTGATGAGCAGTTCTTC. Amino acid sequence: CASSAGQSFDEQFF.

The J gene is TRBJ1-1, the V gene TRBV9; D not certain. CDR1 SGDLS and CDR2 YYNGEE come from the germline V gene. The CDR3 consists of 13 residues. V gave up 3 bases and J gave up 4 bases, with 10 bases separating them. The CDR3 is CASSDSPGTEAFF. DNA of the CDR3: TGTGCCAGCAGCGATTCTCCGGGCACTGAAGCTTTCTTT.

The chain has TRBV5-1 and TRBJ1-1; D gene uncertain. The V end was cut by 6 bases, the J end by 5 bases, with 17 bases between. The CDR3 runs 14 residues. Germline-derived CDR1 and CDR2 are SGHRS and YFSETQ. CDR3 residues: CASTFSGVGTEAFF. In DNA form, the CDR3 reads TGCGCCAGCACCTTCTCCGGGGTAGGGACTGAAGCTTTCTTT.

This sequence joins TRBV19 and TRBJ1-5; D is uncertain. With 0 bases removed from V and 0 bases from J, the gap between germline ends came to 6 bases. The CDR3 is 15 amino acids. The V gene's germline CDR1 is LNHDA and CDR2 SQIVND (reference sequence). CDR3 in amino acids: CASSIDGDSNQPQHF. CDR3 nucleotides: TGTGCCAGTAGTATAGACGGGGATAGCAATCAGCCCCAGCATTTT.

This chain connects TRBV2 to TRBJ1-1; possibly TRBD1 for D (6 bases). Per the germline V gene, CDR1 is SNHLY and CDR2 is FYNNEI. The CDR3 consists of 14 residues. The germline V and J ends were trimmed by 2 bases and 4 bases, with 11 bases remaining between them. The CDR3 DNA sequence: TGTGCCAGCAGTGAATTACGAGGGGGCACTGAAGCTTTCTTT. Encoded protein: CASSELRGGTEAFF.

The chain carries TRBV6-5 and TRBJ2-7; D is unclear. The CDR3 length is 13 residues. CDR1 and CDR2 (germline): MNHEY, SVGAGI. V shed 6 bases and J shed 0 bases, with 9 bases lying between them. The CDR3 region has the DNA TGTGCCAGCAGCCAGACACACTCCTACGAGCAGTACGTC. It translates to CASSQTHSYEQYV.

The V gene is TRBV5-1, the J gene TRBJ1-1; D ambiguous. This CDR3 contains 17 residues. CDR1 and CDR2 (germline): SGHRS, YFSETQ. The V and J ends lost 1 base and 6 bases respectively, with 22 bases between them. In DNA, the CDR3 is TGCGCCAGCAGCTTGCAAGCGGCCACAACTATAGTCGCTGAAGCTTTCTTT. Protein sequence: CASSLQAATTIVAEAFF.

J is TRBJ1-5 and V is TRBV30, with D uncertain. Germline assignment: CDR1 GTSNPN and CDR2 SVGIG (reference sequence). CDR3 length: 13 residues. V was pared by 0 bases and J by 8 bases, with 11 bases between. CDR3 protein: CAWSVIHGEPQHF. CDR3 nucleotide sequence: TGTGCCTGGAGTGTAATACATGGTGAGCCCCAGCATTTT.

J is TRBJ2-4 and V is TRBV18; the match to TRBD2 covers 14 bases. After removal of 2 bases from V and 9 bases from J, the junction contained 21 bases not matched to a gene. CDR3 length equals 21 residues. The V gene's germline CDR1 is KGHSH and CDR2 LQKENI. The CDR3 nucleotides are TGTGCCAGCTCACCAGATCCCAAGACTAGCGGGGGGGCCTCGGCAACGGGCATTCAGTACTTC. This gives the protein CASSPDPKTSGGASATGIQYF.

The V and J genes are TRBV10-2 and TRBJ2-2, with 9 nucleotides matching TRBD1. CDR1 is WSHSY, CDR2 SAAADI, per germline. The CDR3 is 16 amino acids. J gave up 6 bases and V 3 bases, and 8 bases lay outside the gene matches. CDR3 sequence (DNA): TGCGCCAGCAGTGATACAGGGGGCGAAATTTCCGGGGAGCTGTTTTTT. Protein product: CASSDTGGEISGELFF.

This chain connects TRBV19 to TRBJ2-5, with 8 bases that match TRBD2. CDR3 length equals 15 residues. With 7 bases clipped from V and 0 bases from J, the junction kept 7 bases outside the gene matches. The germline gives CDR1 LNHDA, CDR2 SQIVND (reference sequence). The CDR3 DNA is TGTGCCAGTAAGGAGCGGGGGAGCTACCAAGAGACCCAGTACTTC. Translation gives CASKERGSYQETQYF. Combining the CDR3 with reference TRBV19 and TRBJ2-5 gives the whole variable domain DGGITQSPKYLFRKEGQNVTLSCEQNLNHDAMYWYRQDPGQGLRLIYYSQIVNDFQKGDIAEGYSVSREKKESFPLTVTSAQKNPTAFYLCASKERGSYQETQYFGPGTRLLVL.

The gene calls are TRBV5-1 and TRBJ2-1, with 9 nucleotides matching TRBD1. The CDR3 runs 16 residues. The V gene end was trimmed by 0 bases and the J gene end by 7 bases; junction bases not matched to a gene: 8. The germline V gene has CDR1 SGHRS and CDR2 YFSETQ. The CDR3 reads CASSLVGTGPFNEQFF. The CDR3 DNA reads TGCGCCAGCAGCTTGGTAGGGACAGGGCCCTTTAATGAGCAGTTCTTC.

The chain recombines TRBV19 with TRBJ1-5; 10 bases are a match to TRBD1. CDR1 and CDR2 (germline): LNHDA, SQIVND (reference sequence). V lost 9 bases to trimming and J lost 0 bases; unmatched junction nucleotides: 14. CDR3 length: 18 residues. The CDR3 region is CASLPGQGFYDSNQPQHF. DNA of the CDR3: TGTGCCAGCCTACCGGGACAGGGGTTTTACGATAGCAATCAGCCCCAGCATTTT.

The V gene is TRBV10-3, the J gene TRBJ1-5; no reliable D call. Trimming stripped 1 base from V and 4 bases from J, with 8 bases between. The germline V gene encodes CDR1 ENHRY and CDR2 SYGVKD. CDR3 length: 14 amino acids. This chain's CDR3 is CAISEFGGNQPQHF. CDR3 coding DNA: TGTGCCATCAGTGAGTTCGGCGGGAATCAGCCCCAGCATTTT.

The rearrangement uses TRBV9 and TRBJ2-1, with a tentative D call TRBD2 (6 bases). The V and J ends lost 2 bases and 5 bases respectively, with 29 bases between them. CDR3 length equals 20 residues. The V gene's germline CDR1 is SGDLS and CDR2 YYNGEE. The CDR3 reads CASSVGAGTGLVQGHNEQFF. The CDR3 nucleotides are TGTGCCAGCAGCGTGGGCGCCGGGACTGGCCTCGTTCAAGGACACAATGAGCAGTTCTTC.

This chain joins TRBV24-1 and TRBJ1-1; D may be TRBD1 (6 bases). This CDR3 comprises 16 residues. The germline V and J ends were trimmed by 3 bases and 3 bases, with 16 bases remaining between them. Germline values: CDR1 KGHDR, CDR2 SFDVKD. The CDR3 loop reads CATSDGRGARDTEAFF. In nucleotides, the CDR3 is TGTGCCACCAGTGATGGTCGGGGGGCTCGGGACACTGAAGCTTTCTTT.

The chain links TRBV6-2 or TRBV6-3 to TRBJ2-7; possible D gene TRBD1, 6 bases. CDR3 length: 13 amino acids. From germline, CDR1 is MNHEY and CDR2 SVGEGT. Between the trimmed V and J ends, which lost 5 bases and 3 bases, there was a span of 11 bases. The CDR3 coding sequence is TGTGCCAGCAGTGACACAGGGCTCTACGAGCAGTACTTC. Its translation: CASSDTGLYEQYF.

In this sample, this clone turned up many times. V is TRBV2 and J is TRBJ2-1, with 7 bases fitting TRBD1. The CDR3 contains 14 residues. The ends lost 5 bases at V and 9 bases at J; junction bases unmatched: 10. CDR1 is SNHLY and CDR2 is FYNNEI in the germline V gene. The CDR3 DNA reads TGTGCCAGCAGTATGTACCGGGACAGCCCTGAGCAGTTCTTC. Translated: CASSMYRDSPEQFF.

CDR3 region: CSASSPGQGSVYGYTF. In nucleotides, the CDR3 is TGCAGTGCTAGTTCCCCGGGACAGGGTTCAGTCTATGGCTACACCTTC. This chain connects TRBV20-1 to TRBJ1-2, with 9 bases that match TRBD1. CDR1 is DFQATT and CDR2 is SNEGSKA in the germline V gene (reference sequence). V gave up 3 bases and J gave up 4 bases; unmatched junction bases: 12. This CDR3 has 16 amino acids.

The V call is TRBV5-1, the J call TRBJ1-6, with D tentatively TRBD1 (5 bases). This CDR3 comprises 15 residues. V was trimmed by 0 bases and J by 6 bases, leaving 10 bases between them. Germline V gene data show CDR1 as SGHRS and CDR2 as YFSETQ. The CDR3 protein is CASSLEGLSNSPLHF. The CDR3 DNA reads TGCGCCAGCAGCTTGGAGGGGCTGTCTAATTCACCCCTCCACTTT.

V gene TRBV18 combines with J gene TRBJ1-3; 8 nucleotides align to TRBD1. Germline V gene lookup returns CDR1 KGHSH and CDR2 LQKENI. The trim removed 1 base at V and 0 bases at J, leaving 11 bases unmatched. This CDR3 is 19 amino acids long. The DNA of the CDR3 is TGTGCCAGCTCACCACGGACAGGGATCGGTGGGCACTCTGGAAACACCATATATTTT. The encoded protein is CASSPRTGIGGHSGNTIYF.

In regard to this clone: Additional DNA sequences in this sample encode the identical CDR3. This chain links TRBV5-5 with TRBJ1-6; the match to TRBD1 covers 7 bases. V dropped 2 bases and J dropped 10; count of bases not matched to a gene: 9. The CDR3 is made up of 15 amino acids. Germline-derived CDR1 and CDR2 are SGHKS and YYEKEE (reference sequence). The CDR3, as DNA: TGTGCCAGCAGCTTAGGGCAGGGGGGAAGGTCACCCCTCCACTTT. Amino acid sequence: CASSLGQGGRSPLHF.